What follows are 14 T cell receptor beta chains derived from one specimen sequenced in a study of OX40 agonist ivuxolimab in advanced cancers. Library preparation used the immunoSEQ multiplex PCR assay. Not all clones reach the TCRdb copy of this immuneACCESS table, which keeps in-frame sequences only. Checked studies attribute under half of the gap to unresolved V genes and leave the rest unexplained. The sample table shows some 90,000 clones, and about 89% are seen once. Jointly, the top ten make up about 4.6% of the sample. The sample in question was CD4+ or CD8+ T cells sorted from blood, obtained in a trial of the OX40 agonist ivuxolimab. Every receptor here comes from an adult with an advanced solid tumor such as melanoma, head and neck, liver or kidney cancer.

J is TRBJ1-3 and V is TRBV30; TRBD1 aligns across 8 bases. J gave up 5 bases and V 0 bases, and 15 bases lay outside the gene matches. The CDR3 contains 18 residues. Germline assignment: CDR1 GTSNPN and CDR2 SVGIG (reference sequence). Here the CDR3 DNA reads TGTGCCTGGAGTGTACGGGGGGCCGGACAGGGAGAAAGAAACACCATATATTTT. It encodes CAWSVRGAGQGERNTIYF. The full variable domain, completed using reference TRBV30 and TRBJ1-3, is SQTIHQWPATLVQPVGSPLSLECTVEGTSNPNLYWYRQAAGRGLQLLFYSVGIGQISSEVPQNLSASRPQDRQFILSSKKLLLSDSGFYLCAWSVRGAGQGERNTIYFGEGSWLTVV.

This sequence joins TRBV4-2 and TRBJ2-7; 8 bases match TRBD2. Losses at the gene ends were 6 bases for V and 2 bases for J; bases not matched to a gene: 9. The CDR3 is 15 residues long. Germline V CDR1 and CDR2: LGHNA, YNFKEQ. The CDR3 protein is CASSPTSETTYEQYF. The CDR3 DNA reads TGTGCCAGCAGTCCGACTAGCGAGACGACCTACGAGCAGTACTTC.

The chain couples TRBV5-1 to TRBJ2-3; possible D gene TRBD2, 5 bases. Germline V lookup: CDR1 SGHRS, CDR2 YFSETQ. The CDR3 extends over 13 amino acids. The V end lost 1 base, the J end lost 6 bases, and 9 bases lay between the germline ends. In DNA, the CDR3 is TGCGCCAGCAGCTTGCCTAGCTCCGATACGCAGTATTTT. This translates into CASSLPSSDTQYF.

The rearrangement uses TRBV7-6 and TRBJ2-7; 12 positions agree with TRBD2. CDR1 and CDR2 from the germline V gene are SGHVS and FNYEAQ. CDR3 length: 16 amino acids. Germline trimming cut 5 bases from V and 2 bases from J; bases unmatched to any gene: 7. CDR3 DNA sequence: TGTGCCAGCAGCGGATGGACTAGCGGGGAACCCTACGAGCAGTACTTC. Protein product: CASSGWTSGEPYEQYF.

The chain uses TRBV7-6 and TRBJ2-1; 12 nucleotides align to TRBD2. The length of the CDR3 is 20 residues. With V trimmed by 1 base and J by 2 bases, 12 bases remained unmatched. Germline V CDR1 and CDR2: SGHVS, FNYEAQ. The CDR3 protein is CASSLGGRLAGVITYNEQFF. The CDR3 DNA reads as TGTGCCAGCAGCTTAGGGGGCCGACTAGCGGGAGTCATAACCTACAATGAGCAGTTCTTC.

This chain links TRBV5-1 with TRBJ1-2, with D unclear. Trimming removed 0 bases from V and 2 bases from J, with 11 bases in between. Germline V gene lookup returns CDR1 SGHRS and CDR2 YFSETQ. This CDR3 has 15 residues. The CDR3 here is CASSLESGYNYGYTF. The CDR3 DNA follows: TGCGCCAGCAGCTTGGAGTCAGGCTACAACTATGGCTACACCTTC.

Here the CDR3 DNA reads TGTGCCAGCAGAGGGGGCATGAACACTGAAGCTTTCTTT. It codes for CASRGGMNTEAFF. The chain couples TRBV6-5 to TRBJ1-1; TRBD1 matches at 7 bases. The J segment lost 0 bases and the V segment lost 6 bases, leaving 1 base of the junction unmatched. Per germline, CDR1 MNHEY and CDR2 SVGAGI. CDR3 size: 13 residues.

This clone is labeled as medium-sized. V usage is TRBV25-1 and J usage is TRBJ1-4; TRBD1 is a possible D gene (5 bases). The length of the CDR3 is 16 residues. Germline CDR1 reads MGHDK; CDR2 reads SYGVNS. The V gene lost 6 bases and the J gene lost 8 bases, with 22 bases spanning the gap. The CDR3 coding sequence is TGTGCCAGCAGCCCGATGGGTCAGGGTCGCCAGGAAAAACTGTTTTTT. Translated: CASSPMGQGRQEKLFF. Full variable domain (remainder filled in from reference TRBV25-1 and TRBJ1-4): EADIYQTPRYLVIGTGKKITLECSQTMGHDKMYWYQQDPGMELHLIHYSYGVNSTEKGDLSSESTVSRIRTEHFPLTLESARPSHTSQYLCASSPMGQGRQEKLFFGSGTQLSVL.

The chain links TRBV2 to TRBJ1-2; 7 nucleotides line up with TRBD1. Germline lookup yields CDR1 SNHLY and CDR2 FYNNEI. The CDR3 runs 13 residues. The V gene end was trimmed by 6 bases and the J gene end by 4 bases; junction bases not matched to a gene: 5. The CDR3 spells CASREGQSYGYTF. The CDR3, as DNA: TGTGCCAGCAGGGAGGGACAGTCCTATGGCTACACCTTC.

The rearrangement uses TRBV28 and TRBJ2-7; D remains ambiguous. Looked up from germline, CDR1 is MDHEN and CDR2 is SYDVKM. Trimming stripped 5 bases from V and 3 bases from J, with 11 bases between. CDR3 length: 13 amino acids. CDR3 nucleotides: TGTGCCAGCAGTCCTCTGACGGTCTACGAGCAGTACTTC. The encoded protein is CASSPLTVYEQYF.

The chain joins TRBV28 to TRBJ1-3, with a tentative D call TRBD1 (5 bases). Deletions cut 8 bases from V and 5 bases from J, with 22 bases between. Germline CDR1 and CDR2: MDHEN and SYDVKM. The CDR3 contains 16 residues. As DNA, the CDR3 is TGTGCCAGCCAACGAACCGGGGCAGGGTACAGAAACACCATATATTTT. Its translation is CASQRTGAGYRNTIYF.

The rearrangement joins TRBV5-1 to TRBJ1-1; D unresolved. The CDR3 sequence is 14 residues long. The V gene's germline CDR1 is SGHRS and CDR2 YFSETQ. The ends were cut back, 4 bases at V and 1 base at J, with 11 bases in the middle. The CDR3 DNA sequence: TGCGCCAGCAGCCTACAAGAGTCGAACACTGAAGCTTTCTTT. Translated, it gives CASSLQESNTEAFF.

The gene calls are TRBV9 and TRBJ2-7; tentatively, D is TRBD2 (5 bases). The germline gives CDR1 SGDLS, CDR2 YYNGEE. The CDR3 spans 16 residues. Trimming removed 0 bases at V and 0 bases at J, with 13 bases between. Written as DNA, the CDR3 is TGTGCCAGCAGCGTAGCTTCGGACGGGAACTCCTACGAGCAGTACTTC. As protein: CASSVASDGNSYEQYF.

The V call is TRBV2, the J call TRBJ2-1, with TRBD1 matching 8 bases. V lost 6 bases to trimming and J lost 4 bases; unmatched junction nucleotides: 8. From germline, CDR1 is SNHLY and CDR2 FYNNEI. There are 15 residues in the CDR3. The CDR3 protein is CASSRQGSEYNEQFF. The CDR3 coding sequence is TGTGCCAGCAGCCGACAGGGGAGCGAGTACAATGAGCAGTTCTTC.